The 7 T cell receptor beta chains reported below all come from one sample, sequenced in a study of blood T cell repertoires in COVID-19. TCRdb's table, derived via immunoSEQ multiplex PCR, lists solely in-frame clones and lacks some. Among more than 200,000 clones, more than 85% were seen once, and the ten largest hold roughly 5.6%. The specimen was peripheral blood. Every receptor here comes from a woman in her sixties or seventies with COVID-19, enrolled during active disease.

This clone is a singleton in its sample. The chain employs TRBV25-1 and TRBJ2-7, with TRBD1 matching 7 bases. Germline CDR1 reads MGHDK; CDR2 reads SYGVNS. V lost 5 bases to trimming and J lost 6 bases; unmatched junction nucleotides: 1. This CDR3 comprises 11 residues. For the CDR3, the DNA is TGTGCCAGCAGTACAGGGGCCGAGCAGTACTTC. It is translated as CASSTGAEQYF.

This chain connects TRBV27 to TRBJ2-7, with 9 bases that match TRBD2. The CDR3 is 14 residues long. V gave up 5 bases and J gave up 2 bases; unmatched junction bases: 4. The germline CDR1 and CDR2 sequences are MNHEY and SMNVEV (reference sequence). The CDR3 sequence: CASSTTSGAYEQYF. The CDR3 DNA follows: TGTGCCAGCAGTACGACTAGCGGAGCCTACGAGCAGTACTTC.

This clone has just one count. This rearrangement joins TRBV28 to TRBJ1-6; D is ambiguous. This CDR3 has 13 amino acids. Germline CDR1 and CDR2: MDHEN and SYDVKM. V was trimmed by 8 bases and J by 7 bases, leaving 12 bases between them. DNA of the CDR3: TGTGCCAGCGAATCCAGATTGAATTCACCCCTCCACTTT. This sequence encodes CASESRLNSPLHF.

The chain joins TRBV7-9 to TRBJ2-5; 10 nucleotides line up with TRBD2. Trimming took 2 bases from V and 5 from J; bases not matched to a gene: 2. CDR1 and CDR2 from the germline V gene are SEHNR and FQNEAQ (reference sequence). The CDR3 has 14 residues. The CDR3 is CASSLLAGVETQYF. CDR3 nucleotides: TGTGCCAGCAGCTTACTAGCGGGAGTGGAGACCCAGTACTTC.

The chain joins TRBV15 to TRBJ2-7; TRBD2 matches 9 bases. CDR1 and CDR2 (germline): LNHNV, YYDKDF (reference sequence). After removal of 0 bases from V and 6 bases from J, the junction contained 9 bases not matched to a gene. The CDR3 consists of 16 residues. The CDR3 DNA follows: TGTGCCACCAGCAGAGATCTCCTAGCGGGATCGGGCGAGCAGTACTTC. This translates into CATSRDLLAGSGEQYF.

The chain combines TRBV6-2 or TRBV6-3 with TRBJ1-4; weak D call: TRBD1 (5 bases). V shed 2 bases and J shed 5 bases, with 6 bases lying between them. Germline V gene lookup returns CDR1 MNHEY and CDR2 SVGEGT. This CDR3 is 13 amino acids long. CDR3 bases: TGTGCCAGCAGTTACGGGGGGAATGAAAAACTGTTTTTT. Residues: CASSYGGNEKLFF.

The chain carries TRBV5-4 and TRBJ1-3, with D hard to call. CDR1 and CDR2 (germline): SGHNT, YYREEE (reference sequence). The V gene lost 0 bases and the J gene lost 3 bases, with 10 bases spanning the gap. This CDR3 contains 15 residues. CDR3 in amino acids: CASSLDQRDGNTIYF. The CDR3 DNA reads TGTGCCAGCAGCTTGGATCAAAGAGATGGAAACACCATATATTTT.